This TCR beta chain was captured in a study of CD8 T cells in Susac syndrome. Random hexamers served to reverse transcribe roughly 0.45 to 1 ug RNA. MiXCR, applied by TCRdb to the immunoSEQ multiplex PCR reads, yields one record per CDR3 protein. The data hold around 190,000 distinct CDR3 sequences, with 95% observed a single time. J lost 5 bases, V lost 2 bases, and 9 bases had no gene match. Looked up from germline, CDR1 is LGHDT and CDR2 is YNNKEL (reference sequence). The length of the CDR3 is 17 residues. The sequenced sample consisted of CD4+ T cells from PBMCs. The TCR sequence derives from a human donor in good health. The rearrangement joins TRBV3-1 to TRBJ2-1; TRBD2 aligns across 10 bases. In DNA, the CDR3 is TGTGCCAGCAGCCAACCCTGGGGACTAGCGAGAAACAATGAGCAGTTCTTC. This sequence encodes CASSQPWGLARNNEQFF.